The sequence of this T cell receptor (beta chain) was determined in a study of metastatic and nonmetastatic thyroid tumors. Study-wide background: It was across blood and tumor or nodule tissue from malignant and benign thyroid patients that repertoires were compared.

About this clone itself: No antigen is known for it.

Overall study results and limits: Relative to benign nodules, malignant thyroid tumors were reportedly characterized by significantly elevated TCR beta diversity in blood and tumor.

The CDR3 is made up of 13 amino acids. V was cut by 4 bases and J by 1 base, with 5 bases left in between. The germline gives CDR1 SGDLS, CDR2 YYNGEE. In the source study's methods: CDR3 differences across clinicopathological groups were used to build a distant-metastasis classifier for papillary thyroid cancer. Using MiXCR, TCRdb re-called clones from the PCR reads. These V and J calls derive from TCRdb rather than the authors' analysis. Among 6,600 or so clones, 27% were seen once, and the ten largest hold roughly 15%. Until they underwent thyroid surgery, no patient had received any treatment. This chain connects TRBV9 to TRBJ2-2; D gene unclear. The sequencing sample was made of adjacent normal tissue. This clonotype originated in a male donor with papillary thyroid cancer or a benign thyroid nodule (not recorded which). Some clones in this sample may be carry-over from other donors' samples. This chain's CDR3 is CASSPQNTGELFF. The CDR3 DNA follows: TGTGCCAGCAGCCCACAGAACACCGGGGAGCTGTTTTTT. The full variable domain, with the rest looked up from reference TRBV9 and TRBJ2-2, is DSGVTQTPKHLITATGQRVTLRCSPRSGDLSVYWYQQSLDQGLQFLIQYYNGEERAKGNILERFSAQQFPDLHSELNLSSLELGDSALYFCASSPQNTGELFFGEGSRLTVL.